Here is one TCR beta chain with its context. In the study's own analysis: Counts of nucleated cells, estimated from reference gene primer amplification, were obtained. Here immunoSEQ multiplex PCR was the method, and the copy in TCRdb shows in-frame clones only, minus some. That table supplies the V and J calls and clone size; D and trimming were determined from the DNA. Of some 89,000 clones listed, roughly 82% were seen once; the top ten hold 1.2%. The data were taken from a study of blood T cell repertoires in COVID-19. Across the study: In each case, the material was cDNA or gDNA derived from T cells, B-cell-depleted T cells, or PBMCs.

Sequencing was done on a sample of peripheral blood. This receptor was identified in a woman aged 80 or over with acute or convalescent COVID-19.

The CDR3: CASSPPDRNYEQYF. The DNA of the CDR3 is TGTGCCAGCAGTCCCCCGGACAGGAACTACGAGCAGTACTTC. This chain joins TRBV2 and TRBJ2-7; 7 bases match TRBD1. The V gene's germline CDR1 is SNHLY and CDR2 FYNNEI. Trimming removed 5 bases from V and 3 bases from J; junction bases left unmatched: 7. CDR3 length: 14 residues.